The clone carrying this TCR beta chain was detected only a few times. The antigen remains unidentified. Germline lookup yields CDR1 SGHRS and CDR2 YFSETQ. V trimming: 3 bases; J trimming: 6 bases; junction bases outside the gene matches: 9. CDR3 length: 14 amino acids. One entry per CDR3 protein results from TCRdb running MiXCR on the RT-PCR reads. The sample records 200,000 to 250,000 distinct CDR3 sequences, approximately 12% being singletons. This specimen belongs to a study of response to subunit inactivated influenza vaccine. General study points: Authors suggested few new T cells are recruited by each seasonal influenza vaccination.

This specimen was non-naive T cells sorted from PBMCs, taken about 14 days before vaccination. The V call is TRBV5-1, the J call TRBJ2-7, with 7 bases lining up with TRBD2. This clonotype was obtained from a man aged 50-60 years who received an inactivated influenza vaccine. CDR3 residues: CASSWEGLYSEQYF. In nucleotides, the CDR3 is TGCGCCAGCAGCTGGGAGGGGCTCTACAGCGAGCAGTACTTC.